The entry that follows covers one T cell receptor beta chain sequence. Its matching antigen is unknown. These data originate in a study of T cell responses to AZD1222 COVID-19 vaccine. The wider study: Analysis merged second doses at about 4 or about 12 weeks.

Germline CDR1 reads SGHRS; CDR2 reads YFSETQ. The CDR3 is 13 amino acids. V gave up 0 bases and J gave up 6 bases, with 7 bases separating them. Using immunoSEQ multiplex PCR, the repertoire was profiled, and TCRdb retains in-frame clones only, with some absent. Among more than 150,000 clones, over 80% were seen once, and the ten largest hold 5% to 7.5%. Broader study findings: As reported, nearly half of all spike-specific TCRs target variant regions that are unmutated. Dominant CD4 TCR responses targeted spike regions 160-218 and 743-854.

V gene TRBV5-1 combines with J gene TRBJ1-5; D perhaps matches TRBD1 (5 bases). The TCR sequence derives from an adult in good health. The input for sequencing was peripheral blood, taken on day 0 of AZD1222 vaccination. CDR3 sequence: CASSLEGPQPQHF. CDR3 DNA sequence: TGCGCCAGCAGCTTGGAGGGACCTCAGCCCCAGCATTTT.